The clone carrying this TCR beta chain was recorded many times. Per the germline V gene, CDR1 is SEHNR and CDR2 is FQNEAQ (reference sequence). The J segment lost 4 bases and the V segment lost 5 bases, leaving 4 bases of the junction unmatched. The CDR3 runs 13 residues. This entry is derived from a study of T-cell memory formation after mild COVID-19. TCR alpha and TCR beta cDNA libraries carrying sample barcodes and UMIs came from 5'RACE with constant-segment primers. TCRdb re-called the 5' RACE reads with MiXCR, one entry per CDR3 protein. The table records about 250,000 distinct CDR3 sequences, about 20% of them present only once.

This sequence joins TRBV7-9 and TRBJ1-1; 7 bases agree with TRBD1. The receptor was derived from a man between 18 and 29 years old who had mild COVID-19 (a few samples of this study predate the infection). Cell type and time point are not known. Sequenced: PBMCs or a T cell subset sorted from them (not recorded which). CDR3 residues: CASSRQGSTEAFF. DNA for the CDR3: TGTGCCAGCAGCCGACAGGGTTCCACTGAAGCTTTCTTT.